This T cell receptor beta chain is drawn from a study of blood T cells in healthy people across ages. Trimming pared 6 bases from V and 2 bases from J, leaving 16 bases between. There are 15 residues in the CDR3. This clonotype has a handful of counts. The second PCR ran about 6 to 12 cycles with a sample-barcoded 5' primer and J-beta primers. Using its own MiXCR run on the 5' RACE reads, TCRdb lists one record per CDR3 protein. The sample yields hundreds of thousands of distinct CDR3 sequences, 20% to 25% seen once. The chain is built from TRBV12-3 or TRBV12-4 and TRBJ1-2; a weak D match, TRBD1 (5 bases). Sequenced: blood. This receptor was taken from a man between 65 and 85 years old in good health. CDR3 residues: CASRGPTGLNYGYTF. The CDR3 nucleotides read TGTGCCAGCAGGGGACCGACGGGGTTGAACTATGGCTACACCTTC.